This TCR beta chain was identified in a study of naive and memory T cell subsets. This clonotype came up many times. Its antigen is as yet unknown. V dropped 0 bases and J dropped 1 base, with 16 bases sitting between them. The CDR3 has 18 amino acids. CDR1 and CDR2 (germline): SGHVS, FNYEAQ. An equimolar mix of two oligonucleotides served as the beta constant-region primer for TRBC1 and TRBC2. Four rounds of PCR amplified the ligated cDNA using nested alpha and beta constant-region primers plus SP2. TCRdb re-analysed the UMI-ligation and nested PCR reads in MiXCR, keeping a single row per CDR3 protein. There are approximately 150,000 distinct CDR3 sequences in the sample; approximately 22% occur only once, and over 0.09% lies in the top ten. After CD4 positive bead selection, the CD4-negative fraction gave CD8 T cells. Overall study findings and caveats: Especially in CD8 cells, naive repertoires contained a few larger clonotypes, possibly CD45RA-re-expressing memory cells. Over 95% of naive TCR sequences appeared only once after error correction, unlike memory subsets.

Material for sequencing was naive CD4+ T cells from blood. The TCR comes from a human donor in good health. The chain combines TRBV7-6 with TRBJ2-1; no clear D. The CDR3 sequence: CASSLALSVFGSYNEQFF. The CDR3 bases are TGTGCCAGCAGCTTAGCTCTTTCGGTTTTTGGTTCCTACAATGAGCAGTTCTTC.